This T cell receptor (beta chain) came from a study of T cell changes during pregnancy in multiple sclerosis. Assay: immunoSEQ multiplex PCR; the TCRdb copy retains only in-frame clones and omits some. The profile shows 60,000 to 85,000 clones, 92% of them singletons. Germline loops: CDR1 MGHDK, CDR2 SYGVNS. The V end was cut by 2 bases, the J end by 0 bases, with 6 bases between. CDR3 length: 14 amino acids. The TCR originated in a female donor in good health, enrolled as a control in a pregnancy study. The sequenced sample was peripheral blood, obtained in the second trimester of pregnancy. The rearrangement links TRBV25-1 to TRBJ2-3; D is unclear. The CDR3 here is CASSEGGSTDTQYF. CDR3 DNA: TGTGCCAGCAGTGAAGGCGGTAGCACAGATACGCAGTATTTT.